Presented here are 23 T cell receptor beta chains from one specimen sequenced in a study of identical twins. TCRdb independently ran MiXCR on the 5' RACE reads; one entry per CDR3 protein. The sample lists just under 650,000 distinct CDR3 sequences, 7.1% seen once, with roughly 1.6% in the top ten. This sample was shared with a second study, whose subject was yellow fever vaccine responses in identical twins.

Sequencing was carried out using PBMCs. Source of these receptors: a woman aged 18-29 years in good health.

Here the CDR3 reads CASSIRTQSSYNEQFF. CDR3 DNA sequence: TGCGCCAGCAGCATCCGAACCCAGAGCTCCTACAATGAGCAGTTCTTC. The gene calls are TRBV5-1 and TRBJ2-1; unclear D gene. Germline CDR1 reads SGHRS; CDR2 reads YFSETQ. The ends were cut back, 4 bases at V and 0 bases at J, with 14 bases in the middle. The CDR3 is 16 residues long.

This clonotype showed up just once. This sequence joins TRBV9 and TRBJ2-5; TRBD1 matches at 7 bases. CDR1 is SGDLS, CDR2 YYNGEE, per germline. The CDR3 spans 15 residues. The V gene end was trimmed by 4 bases and the J gene end by 1 base; junction bases not matched to a gene: 7. The CDR3 here is CASSFSGTVQETQYF. The CDR3 DNA sequence: TGTGCCAGCAGCTTCTCCGGGACAGTCCAAGAGACCCAGTACTTC.

This chain links TRBV4-1 with TRBJ2-5, with TRBD1 as a possible D gene (5 bases). Germline loops: CDR1 MGHRA, CDR2 YSYEKL. The CDR3 contains 14 residues. V was pared by 8 bases and J by 5 bases, with 18 bases between. CDR3 region: CASGQGWLGETQYF. Here the CDR3 DNA reads TGCGCCAGCGGTCAGGGTTGGTTGGGGGAGACCCAGTACTTC.

This clonotype was found many times. The chain joins TRBV6-5 to TRBJ2-6; D is unclear. The CDR3 consists of 18 residues. Trimming removed 0 bases at V and 1 base at J, with 13 bases between. CDR1 and CDR2 from the germline V gene are MNHEY and SVGAGI. CDR3 sequence: CASSYSVQVLSGANVLTF. The DNA of the CDR3 is TGTGCCAGCAGTTACTCGGTGCAGGTCCTTTCTGGGGCCAACGTCCTGACTTTC.

This clonotype was seen ten or more times. The chain carries TRBV5-1 and TRBJ2-1; D may be TRBD2 (5 bases). Germline CDR1 is SGHRS and CDR2 is YFSETQ. The CDR3 contains 15 residues. V gave up 3 bases and J gave up 8 bases, with 18 bases separating them. In DNA, the CDR3 is TGCGCCAGCAGCTCCACCCTGGCGGGTGGGGATGAGCAGTTCTTC. Its protein product is CASSSTLAGGDEQFF.

This clonotype appeared many times. The rearrangement uses TRBV6-5 and TRBJ2-7; D call uncertain. Germline V lookup: CDR1 MNHEY, CDR2 SVGAGI. This CDR3 comprises 14 residues. V was clipped by 0 bases and J by 5 bases, with 11 bases between them. CDR3: CASSYSTSSHEQYV. The CDR3 region has the DNA TGTGCCAGCAGTTACTCGACGTCAAGCCACGAGCAGTACGTC.

The chain employs TRBV6-5 and TRBJ2-7; the D gene is possibly TRBD2 (5 bases). V was trimmed by 0 bases and J by 2 bases, leaving 11 bases between them. The germline CDR1 and CDR2 sequences are MNHEY and SVGAGI. This CDR3 has 15 residues. CDR3 sequence (DNA): TGTGCCAGCAGTTACTCAGAACGGGGAACCTACGAGCAGTACTTC. This codes for CASSYSERGTYEQYF.

CDR3 amino acids: CASSVHSVSYNEQFF. The CDR3 DNA reads as TGCGCCAGCAGCGTTCACTCTGTCTCCTACAATGAGCAGTTCTTC. This chain uses TRBV5-1 with TRBJ2-1; no clear D. V gave up 4 bases and J gave up 0 bases, with 11 bases separating them. This CDR3 has 15 amino acids. Looked up from germline, CDR1 is SGHRS and CDR2 is YFSETQ.

This clonotype has a handful of counts. The chain employs TRBV20-1 and TRBJ1-6; no clear D gene. The V gene lost 3 bases and the J gene lost 7 bases, with 13 bases spanning the gap. CDR3 size: 14 residues. Germline lookup yields CDR1 DFQATT and CDR2 SNEGSKA (reference sequence). The chain's CDR3 is CSASLGITNSPLHF. CDR3 DNA: TGCAGTGCTAGTCTTGGGATCACAAATTCACCCCTCCACTTT.

J is TRBJ2-2 and V is TRBV18; no firm D call. CDR1 and CDR2 from the germline V gene are KGHSH and LQKENI. Between the trimmed V and J ends, which lost 3 bases and 2 bases, there was a span of 22 bases. The CDR3 has 19 residues. This CDR3 is CASSPAGLSRAANTGELFF. In DNA, the CDR3 is TGTGCCAGCTCACCCGCTGGTCTGTCTCGGGCCGCAAACACCGGGGAGCTGTTTTTT.

Many counts were recorded for this clonotype. This chain connects TRBV24-1 to TRBJ2-3, with 11 bases aligning to TRBD2. Germline CDR1 reads KGHDR; CDR2 reads SFDVKD. This CDR3 has 17 amino acids. V lost 3 bases, J lost 0 bases, and 4 bases stayed unmatched. The DNA for the CDR3 is TGTGCCACCAGTGATATCACTAGCGGGAGTAGCACAGATACGCAGTATTTT. Protein: CATSDITSGSSTDTQYF.

This chain uses TRBV28 with TRBJ1-5; D gene ambiguous. CDR1 MDHEN and CDR2 SYDVKM come from the germline V gene. V lost 3 bases and J 2 bases, leaving 8 bases between the germline ends. The CDR3 is made up of 14 amino acids. The CDR3 DNA is TGTGCCAGCAGTTTTCGGGGTCGCAATCAGCCCCAGCATTTT. Translating gives CASSFRGRNQPQHF.

The chain recombines TRBV2 with TRBJ2-7; the match to TRBD1 covers 8 bases. From germline, CDR1 is SNHLY and CDR2 FYNNEI. This CDR3 is 17 amino acids long. V lost 0 bases to trimming and J lost 6 bases; unmatched junction nucleotides: 13. The CDR3 DNA follows: TGTGCCAGCAGTGAAGCCCTAGGACAGGGTTGGTCCGTCGAGCAGTACTTC. Translating it yields CASSEALGQGWSVEQYF.

In this sample, this clonotype turned up many times. V is TRBV7-9 and J is TRBJ2-3, with 7 bases matching TRBD1. CDR1 is SEHNR, CDR2 FQNEAQ, per germline (reference sequence). The CDR3 consists of 17 residues. V lost 1 base and J lost 3; bases outside the gene matches: 10. The DNA for the CDR3 is TGTGCCAGCAGCTTAGACCCGGGACAGCAGGAGACAGATACGCAGTATTTT. Translated, it gives CASSLDPGQQETDTQYF.

In this sample, this clonotype turned up a few times. The chain links TRBV10-3 to TRBJ2-1; 12 positions agree with TRBD2. The CDR3 is 15 residues long. Looked up from germline, CDR1 is ENHRY and CDR2 is SYGVKD. The ends lost 10 bases at V and 0 bases at J; junction bases unmatched: 4. CDR3 coding DNA: TGTGCCACCCGGACTAGCGGGACCTCCTACAATGAGCAGTTCTTC. This encodes CATRTSGTSYNEQFF.

This clonotype was seen many times. As DNA, the CDR3 is TGCAGTGCTAGTCAGGGAGACTCCTACGAGCAGTACGTC. Translated: CSASQGDSYEQYV. V is TRBV20-1 and J is TRBJ2-7; D possibly matches TRBD1 or TRBD2 (5 bases each). Trimming removed 3 bases at V and 0 bases at J, with 9 bases between. Germline values: CDR1 DFQATT, CDR2 SNEGSKA (reference sequence). This CDR3 spans 13 amino acids.

This clonotype showed up just a few times. This rearrangement joins TRBV5-5 to TRBJ2-5, with 8 nucleotides matching TRBD1. CDR1 and CDR2 (germline): SGHKS, YYEKEE (reference sequence). CDR3 length: 13 amino acids. With 5 bases clipped from V and 5 bases from J, the junction kept 5 bases outside the gene matches. DNA for the CDR3: TGTGCCAGCAGAATGACAGGGGTCGAGACCCAGTACTTC. Translated, it gives CASRMTGVETQYF. Combining the CDR3 with reference TRBV5-5 and TRBJ2-5 gives the whole variable domain DAGVTQSPTHLIKTRGQQVTLRCSPISGHKSVSWYQQVLGQGPQFIFQYYEKEERGRGNFPDRFSARQFPNYSSELNVNALLLGDSALYLCASRMTGVETQYFGPGTRLLVL.

This clonotype was picked up many times. The chain joins TRBV7-3 to TRBJ2-2, with 10 positions matching TRBD2. This CDR3 region has 18 residues. Trimming cost V 5 bases and J 5 bases; bases outside gene matches: 14. Germline CDR1 SGHTA, CDR2 FQGTGA. This chain's CDR3 is CASSPKGGLAALTGELFF. DNA of the CDR3: TGTGCCAGCAGCCCTAAGGGTGGACTAGCGGCTTTAACCGGGGAGCTGTTTTTT. The full variable domain, rest sourced from reference TRBV7-3 and TRBJ2-2, is GAGVSQTPSNKVTEKGKYVELRCDPISGHTALYWYRQSLGQGPEFLIYFQGTGAADDSGLPNDRFFAVRPEGSVSTLKIQRTERGDSAVYLCASSPKGGLAALTGELFFGEGSRLTVL.

This clonotype was seen at least ten times. The chain has TRBV7-9 and TRBJ2-5, with D tentatively TRBD2 (6 bases). The germline gives CDR1 SEHNR, CDR2 FQNEAQ (reference sequence). The V gene lost 0 bases and the J gene lost 2 bases, with 13 bases spanning the gap. The CDR3 is 16 amino acids. The CDR3 is CASSLAFGGSQETQYF. The CDR3 coding sequence is TGTGCCAGCAGCTTAGCATTCGGAGGGAGTCAAGAGACCCAGTACTTC.

This clonotype was detected only a few times. The CDR3 DNA reads as TGTGCCAGCAGTTTTGGGGCTAGCGGGAGTCCCTACGAGCAGTACTTC. Its protein is CASSFGASGSPYEQYF. V is TRBV28 and J is TRBJ2-7, with 10 bases aligning to TRBD2. Germline assignment: CDR1 MDHEN and CDR2 SYDVKM. The CDR3 totals 16 residues. The ends lost 3 bases at V and 2 bases at J; junction bases unmatched: 7.

There are a few counts of this clonotype. The chain combines TRBV12-3 or TRBV12-4 with TRBJ2-1; 9 bases are shared with TRBD2. The junction had 16 bases not matched to a gene; V was cut back by 7 bases and J by 9 bases. This CDR3 comprises 16 residues. DNA of the CDR3: TGTGCCAGCAAGGTTGGGGCGGCTAGCGGGAATTTTGAGCAGTTCTTC. It encodes CASKVGAASGNFEQFF.

This clonotype was counted between two and nine times. The chain couples TRBV28 to TRBJ2-1; D might be TRBD1 (5 bases). The V gene's germline CDR1 is MDHEN and CDR2 SYDVKM. There are 15 residues in the CDR3. V gave up 6 bases and J gave up 5 bases, with 17 bases separating them. CDR3 in DNA: TGTGCCAGCAGGGCCCTGGGGCCCAATCACAATGAGCAGTTCTTC. It is translated as CASRALGPNHNEQFF.

This clonotype was counted between two and nine times. V gene TRBV9 combines with J gene TRBJ2-3; D uncertain. The CDR3 length is 13 residues. V lost 0 bases, J lost 3 bases, and 5 bases lay in between. Germline assignment: CDR1 SGDLS and CDR2 YYNGEE. CDR3: CASSVATTDTQYF. The CDR3 coding sequence is TGTGCCAGCAGCGTAGCTACTACAGATACGCAGTATTTT.